These T cell receptor beta chains were read from a single sample in a study of T cell responses to AZD1222 COVID-19 vaccine. Produced via immunoSEQ multiplex PCR; TCRdb's table is partial and in-frame only. The sample comprises tens of thousands of clones, approximately 85% of which are singletons, and 26% rests with the top ten. This specimen was peripheral blood, taken 28 days after the second AZD1222 dose. All receptors derive from an adult who received the AZD1222 COVID-19 vaccine. CDR3s include the opening cysteine and the closing phenylalanine or tryptophan. The D gene is left open where the match is weak. Rows give clone size only sometimes, using once, few, many, or a class for an expanded clone.

TRBJ1-5 | . | 13 | TRBV27 | once | CASRPGGGRPQHF | TGTGCCAGCAGACCAGGCGGGGGTCGGCCCCAGCATTTT
TRBJ2-3 | . | 12 | TRBV4-3 | few | CASSQDRHTQYF | TGCGCCAGCAGCCAAGATCGGCATACGCAGTATTTT
TRBJ2-7 | TRBD1 | 14 | TRBV19 | . | CASSTAGQGALQYF | TGTGCCAGTAGTACGGCGGGACAGGGGGCTTTGCAGTACTTC
TRBJ1-1 | TRBD1 | 16 | TRBV7-9 | . | CASSLGTGGPNTEAFF | TGTGCCAGCAGCTTAGGGACAGGGGGGCCGAACACTGAAGCTTTCTTT
TRBJ1-1 | . | 13 | TRBV2 | . | CASSTLGFHEAFF | TGTGCCAGCAGTACCCTGGGCTTTCATGAAGCTTTCTTT
TRBJ2-2 | . | 13 | TRBV28 | . | CASSLGGSRELFF | TGTGCCAGCAGTTTAGGTGGGAGCAGGGAGCTGTTTTTT
TRBJ1-6 | . | 13 | TRBV28 | . | CASRRSYNSPLHF | TGTGCCAGCAGGAGGTCCTATAATTCACCCCTCCACTTT
TRBJ1-5 | TRBD1 | 20 | TRBV28 | . | CASSFPSQGANYYSNQPQHF | TGTGCCAGCAGTTTCCCCTCTCAGGGGGCGAATTACTATAGCAATCAGCCCCAGCATTTT
TRBJ2-7 | . | 16 | TRBV7-2 | . | CASSVSGTGFFYEQYF | TGTGCCAGCAGCGTTTCCGGGACGGGATTTTTCTACGAGCAGTACTTC
TRBJ2-7 | . | 14 | TRBV30 | . | CAWSPPLPSYEQYF | TGTGCCTGGAGCCCCCCACTACCCTCCTACGAGCAGTACTTC
TRBJ2-3 | . | 16 | TRBV28 | . | CASSSSGTVFTDTQYF | TGTGCCAGCAGTTCCTCCGGGACTGTCTTCACAGATACGCAGTATTTT
TRBJ1-6 | . | 15 | TRBV5-1 | . | CASSFDPDPSSPLHF | TGCGCCAGCAGCTTCGACCCAGACCCCTCTTCACCCCTCCACTTT
TRBJ2-1 | . | 11 | TRBV7-9 | . | CASSLNVEQFF | TGTGCCAGCAGCTTAAATGTTGAGCAGTTCTTC
TRBJ1-5 | TRBD1 | 18 | TRBV2 | . | CASSYGTASPDSNQPQHF | TGTGCCAGCAGTTACGGGACAGCCTCCCCCGATAGCAATCAGCCCCAGCATTTT
TRBJ1-1 | . | 14 | TRBV28 | . | CASSLQPRGTEAFF | TGTGCCAGCAGTTTACAGCCCAGGGGCACTGAAGCTTTCTTT
TRBJ2-5 | . | 13 | TRBV27 | . | CASQGLMGETQYF | TGTGCCAGCCAGGGGTTAATGGGGGAGACCCAGTACTTC
TRBJ1-1 | . | 15 | TRBV2 | . | CASPVLASIYTEAFF | TGTGCCAGCCCTGTTCTCGCGTCCATCTACACTGAAGCTTTCTTT
TRBJ2-7 | . | 14 | TRBV27 | once | CASSLSKRGYEQYF | TGTGCCAGCAGTTTAAGCAAAAGAGGGTACGAGCAGTACTTC
TRBJ2-1 | . | 12 | TRBV19 | . | CASKDFYNEQFF | TGTGCCAGTAAGGACTTTTACAATGAGCAGTTCTTC
TRBJ2-5 | TRBD2 | 15 | TRBV30 | . | CAWSPLAGGPETQYF | TGTGCCTGGAGTCCCCTAGCGGGAGGACCAGAGACCCAGTACTTC
TRBJ2-2 | TRBD2 | 17 | TRBV9 | . | CASSAQRGTRQTGELFF | TGTGCCAGCAGCGCTCAAAGGGGGACTAGGCAAACCGGGGAGCTGTTTTTT
TRBJ1-5 | . | 15 | TRBV10-3 | . | CAIGGSGGGNQPQHF | TGTGCCATCGGGGGATCCGGTGGAGGCAATCAGCCCCAGCATTTT
TRBJ1-3 | . | 11 | TRBV30 | few | CAWTRGNTIYF | TGTGCCTGGACGAGAGGAAACACCATATATTTT
TRBJ2-1 | . | 15 | TRBV11-2 | . | CASNLMDFSYNEQFF | TGTGCCAGCAACCTGATGGACTTCTCCTACAATGAGCAGTTCTTC
TRBJ2-3 | . | 15 | TRBV19 | . | CASSIGRGDTDTQYF | TGTGCCAGTAGTATAGGGCGGGGCGACACAGATACGCAGTATTTT